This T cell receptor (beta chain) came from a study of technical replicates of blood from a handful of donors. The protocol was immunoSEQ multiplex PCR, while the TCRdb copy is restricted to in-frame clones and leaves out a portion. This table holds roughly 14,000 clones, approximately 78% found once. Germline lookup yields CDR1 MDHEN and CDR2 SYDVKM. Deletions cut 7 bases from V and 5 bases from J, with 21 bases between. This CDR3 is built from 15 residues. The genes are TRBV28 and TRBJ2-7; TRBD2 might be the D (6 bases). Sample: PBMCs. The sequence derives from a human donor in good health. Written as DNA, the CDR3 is TGTGCCAGCATCGATGAGCCCCGGCGGGGAAACGAGCAGTACTTC. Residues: CASIDEPRRGNEQYF.